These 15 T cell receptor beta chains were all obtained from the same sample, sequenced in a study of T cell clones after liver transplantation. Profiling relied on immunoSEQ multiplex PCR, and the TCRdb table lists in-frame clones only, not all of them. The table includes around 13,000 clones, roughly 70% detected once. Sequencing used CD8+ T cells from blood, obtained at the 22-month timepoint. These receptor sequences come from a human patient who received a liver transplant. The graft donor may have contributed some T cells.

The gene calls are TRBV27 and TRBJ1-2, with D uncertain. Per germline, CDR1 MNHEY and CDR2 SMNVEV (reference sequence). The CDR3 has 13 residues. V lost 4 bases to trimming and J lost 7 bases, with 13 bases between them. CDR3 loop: CASSSYASGGYTF. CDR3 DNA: TGTGCCAGCAGTTCGTACGCATCCGGTGGCTACACCTTC.

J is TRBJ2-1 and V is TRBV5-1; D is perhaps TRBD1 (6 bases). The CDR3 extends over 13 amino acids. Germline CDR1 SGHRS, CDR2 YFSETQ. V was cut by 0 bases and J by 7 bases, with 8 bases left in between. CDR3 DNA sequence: TGCGCCAGCAGCTTGGTGGGGACAAATGAGCAGTTCTTC. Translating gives CASSLVGTNEQFF. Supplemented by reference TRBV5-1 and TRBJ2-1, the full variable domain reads KAGVTQTPRYLIKTRGQQVTLSCSPISGHRSVSWYQQTPGQGLQFLFEYFSETQRNKGNFPGRFSGRQFSNSRSEMNVSTLELGDSALYLCASSLVGTNEQFFGPGTRLTVL.

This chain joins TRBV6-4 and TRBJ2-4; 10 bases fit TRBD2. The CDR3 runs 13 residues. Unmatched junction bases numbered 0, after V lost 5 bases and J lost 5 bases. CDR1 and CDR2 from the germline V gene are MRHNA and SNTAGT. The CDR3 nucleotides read TGTGCCAGCAGTAGCGGGGGGGAAAACATTCAGTACTTC. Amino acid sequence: CASSSGGENIQYF.

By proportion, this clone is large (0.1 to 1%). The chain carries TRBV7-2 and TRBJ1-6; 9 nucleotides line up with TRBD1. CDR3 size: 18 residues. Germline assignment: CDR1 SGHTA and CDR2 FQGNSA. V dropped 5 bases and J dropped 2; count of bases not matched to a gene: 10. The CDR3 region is CASSPLRQGVTYNSPLHF. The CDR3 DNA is TGTGCCAGCAGCCCGCTCCGACAGGGGGTAACCTATAATTCACCCCTCCACTTT.

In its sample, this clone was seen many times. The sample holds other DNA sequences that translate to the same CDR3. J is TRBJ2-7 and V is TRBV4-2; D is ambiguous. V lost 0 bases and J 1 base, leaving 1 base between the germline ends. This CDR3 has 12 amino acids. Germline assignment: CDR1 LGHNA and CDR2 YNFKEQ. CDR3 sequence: CASSQDSYEQYF. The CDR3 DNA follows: TGTGCCAGCAGCCAAGATTCCTACGAGCAGTACTTC.

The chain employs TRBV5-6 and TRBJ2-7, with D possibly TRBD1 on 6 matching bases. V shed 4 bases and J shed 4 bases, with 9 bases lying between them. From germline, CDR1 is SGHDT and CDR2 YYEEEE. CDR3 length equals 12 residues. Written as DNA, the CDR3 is TGTGCCAGCAGCCCGCAGGGGTACGAGCAGTACTTC. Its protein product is CASSPQGYEQYF. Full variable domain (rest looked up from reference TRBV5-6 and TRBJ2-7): DAGVTQSPTHLIKTRGQQVTLRCSPKSGHDTVSWYQQALGQGPQFIFQYYEEEERQRGNFPDRFSGHQFPNYSSELNVNALLLGDSALYLCASSPQGYEQYFGPGTRLTVT.

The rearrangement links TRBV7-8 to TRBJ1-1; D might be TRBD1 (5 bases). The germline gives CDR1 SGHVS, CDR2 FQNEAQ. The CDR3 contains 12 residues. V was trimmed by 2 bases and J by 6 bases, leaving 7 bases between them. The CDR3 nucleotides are TGTGCCAGCAGCTTACAGGGATCTGAAGCTTTCTTT. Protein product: CASSLQGSEAFF.

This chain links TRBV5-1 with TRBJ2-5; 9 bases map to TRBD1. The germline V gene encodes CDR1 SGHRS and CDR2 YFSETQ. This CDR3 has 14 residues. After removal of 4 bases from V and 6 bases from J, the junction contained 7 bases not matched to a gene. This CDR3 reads CASSEDRGRQTQYF. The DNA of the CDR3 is TGCGCCAGCAGCGAGGACAGGGGACGTCAGACCCAGTACTTC. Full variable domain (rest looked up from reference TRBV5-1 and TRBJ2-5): KAGVTQTPRYLIKTRGQQVTLSCSPISGHRSVSWYQQTPGQGLQFLFEYFSETQRNKGNFPGRFSGRQFSNSRSEMNVSTLELGDSALYLCASSEDRGRQTQYFGPGTRLLVL.

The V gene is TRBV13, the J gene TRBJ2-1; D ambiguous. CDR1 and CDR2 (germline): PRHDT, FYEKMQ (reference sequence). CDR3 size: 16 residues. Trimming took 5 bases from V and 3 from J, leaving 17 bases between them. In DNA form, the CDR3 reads TGTGCCAGCAGCCAAACCCACCGCAAAGGCTACAATGAGCAGTTCTTC. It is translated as CASSQTHRKGYNEQFF. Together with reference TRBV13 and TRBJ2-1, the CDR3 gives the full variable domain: AAGVIQSPRHLIKEKRETATLKCYPIPRHDTVYWYQQGPGQDPQFLISFYEKMQSDKGSIPDRFSAQQFSDYHSELNMSSLELGDSALYFCASSQTHRKGYNEQFFGPGTRLTVL.

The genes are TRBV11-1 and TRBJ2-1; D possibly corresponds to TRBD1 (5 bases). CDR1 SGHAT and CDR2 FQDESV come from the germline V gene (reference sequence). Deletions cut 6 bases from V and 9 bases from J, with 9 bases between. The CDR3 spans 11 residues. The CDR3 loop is CASRIGVEQFF. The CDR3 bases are TGTGCCAGCAGAATAGGGGTTGAGCAGTTCTTC.

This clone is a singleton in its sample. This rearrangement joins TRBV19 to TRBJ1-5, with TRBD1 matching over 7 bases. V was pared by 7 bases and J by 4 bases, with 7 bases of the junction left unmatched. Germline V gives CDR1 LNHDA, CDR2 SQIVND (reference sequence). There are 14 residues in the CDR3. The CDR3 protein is CASTQGTENQPQHF. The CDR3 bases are TGTGCCAGTACCCAGGGGACAGAGAATCAGCCCCAGCATTTT.

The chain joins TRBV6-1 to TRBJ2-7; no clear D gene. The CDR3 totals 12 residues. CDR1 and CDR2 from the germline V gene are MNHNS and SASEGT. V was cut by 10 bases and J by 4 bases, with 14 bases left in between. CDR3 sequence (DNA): TGTGCCATTTCCCATCTGGCTTACGAGCAGTACTTC. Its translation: CAISHLAYEQYF.

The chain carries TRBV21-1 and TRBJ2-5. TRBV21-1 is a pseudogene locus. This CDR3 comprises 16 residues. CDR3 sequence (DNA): TGTGCCAGCAGCAAAAGCACTACAGCAGAGCAAAAGACCCAGTACTTC. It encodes CASSKSTTAEQKTQYF.

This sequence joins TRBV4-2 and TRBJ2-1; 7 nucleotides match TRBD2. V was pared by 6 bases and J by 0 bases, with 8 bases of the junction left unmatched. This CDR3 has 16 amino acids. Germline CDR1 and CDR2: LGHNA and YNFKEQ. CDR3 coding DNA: TGTGCCAGCAGTCGTGTCCGGGACTACTCCTACAATGAGCAGTTCTTC. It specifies CASSRVRDYSYNEQFF.

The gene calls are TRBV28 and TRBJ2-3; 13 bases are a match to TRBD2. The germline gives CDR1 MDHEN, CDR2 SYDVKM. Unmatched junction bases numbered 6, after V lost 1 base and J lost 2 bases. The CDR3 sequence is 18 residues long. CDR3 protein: CASSLSGLAGDTTDTQYF. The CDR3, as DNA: TGTGCCAGCAGTTTATCAGGACTAGCGGGGGACACCACAGATACGCAGTATTTT. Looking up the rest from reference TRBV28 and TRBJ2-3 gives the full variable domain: DVKVTQSSRYLVKRTGEKVFLECVQDMDHENMFWYRQDPGLGLRLIYFSYDVKMKEKGDIPEGYSVSREKKERFSLILESASTNQTSMYLCASSLSGLAGDTTDTQYFGPGTRLTVL.